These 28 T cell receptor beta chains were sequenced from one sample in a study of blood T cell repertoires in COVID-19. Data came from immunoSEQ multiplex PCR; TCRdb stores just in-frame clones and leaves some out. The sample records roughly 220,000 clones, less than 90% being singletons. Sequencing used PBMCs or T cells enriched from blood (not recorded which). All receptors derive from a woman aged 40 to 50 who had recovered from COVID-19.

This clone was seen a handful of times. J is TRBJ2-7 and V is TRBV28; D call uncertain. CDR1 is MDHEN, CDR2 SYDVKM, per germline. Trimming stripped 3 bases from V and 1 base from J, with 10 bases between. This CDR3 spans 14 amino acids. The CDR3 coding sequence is TGTGCCAGCAGTTTCATTTCGGTGTCCTACGAGCAGTACTTC. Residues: CASSFISVSYEQYF.

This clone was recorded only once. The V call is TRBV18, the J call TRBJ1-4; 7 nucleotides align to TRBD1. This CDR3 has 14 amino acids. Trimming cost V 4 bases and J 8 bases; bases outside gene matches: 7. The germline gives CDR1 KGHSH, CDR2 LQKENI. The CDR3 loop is CASSLDRDGEKLFF. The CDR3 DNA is TGTGCCAGCTCACTCGACAGGGACGGGGAAAAACTGTTTTTT. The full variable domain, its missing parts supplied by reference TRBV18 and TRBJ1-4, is NAGVMQNPRHLVRRRGQEARLRCSPMKGHSHVYWYRQLPEEGLKFMVYLQKENIIDESGMPKERFSAEFPKEGPSILRIQQVVRGDSAAYFCASSLDRDGEKLFFGSGTQLSVL.

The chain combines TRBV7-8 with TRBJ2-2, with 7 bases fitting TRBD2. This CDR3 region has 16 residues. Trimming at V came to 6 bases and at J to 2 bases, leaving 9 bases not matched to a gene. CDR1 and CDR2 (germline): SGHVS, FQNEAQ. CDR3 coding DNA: TGTGCCAGCAGGCCCCGGGGCGGGAGTAACACCGGGGAGCTGTTTTTT. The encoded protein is CASRPRGGSNTGELFF.

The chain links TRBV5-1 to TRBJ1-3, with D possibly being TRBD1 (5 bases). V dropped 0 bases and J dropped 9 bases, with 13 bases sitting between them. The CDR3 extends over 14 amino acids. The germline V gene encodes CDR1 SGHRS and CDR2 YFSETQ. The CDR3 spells CASSLEGSGGTIYF. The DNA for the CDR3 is TGCGCCAGCAGCTTGGAGGGATCCGGGGGCACCATATATTTT.

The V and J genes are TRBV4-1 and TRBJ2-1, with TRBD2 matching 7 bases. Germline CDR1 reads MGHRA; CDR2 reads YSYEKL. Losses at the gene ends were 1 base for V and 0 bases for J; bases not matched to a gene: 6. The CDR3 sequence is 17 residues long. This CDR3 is CASSQVLAASSYNEQFF. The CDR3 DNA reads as TGCGCCAGCAGCCAAGTTCTAGCGGCAAGCTCCTACAATGAGCAGTTCTTC.

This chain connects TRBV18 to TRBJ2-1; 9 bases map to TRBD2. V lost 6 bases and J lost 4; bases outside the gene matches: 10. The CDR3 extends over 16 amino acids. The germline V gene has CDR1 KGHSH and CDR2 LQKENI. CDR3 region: CASSPMGAGGYNEQFF. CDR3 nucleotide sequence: TGTGCCAGCTCCCCAATGGGGGCGGGAGGGTACAATGAGCAGTTCTTC.

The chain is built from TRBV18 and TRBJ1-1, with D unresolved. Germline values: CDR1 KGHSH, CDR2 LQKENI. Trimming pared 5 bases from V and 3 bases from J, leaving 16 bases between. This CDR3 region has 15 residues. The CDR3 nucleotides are TGTGCCAGCTCAGTATATGGAGGACCCGACACTGAAGCTTTCTTT. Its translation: CASSVYGGPDTEAFF.

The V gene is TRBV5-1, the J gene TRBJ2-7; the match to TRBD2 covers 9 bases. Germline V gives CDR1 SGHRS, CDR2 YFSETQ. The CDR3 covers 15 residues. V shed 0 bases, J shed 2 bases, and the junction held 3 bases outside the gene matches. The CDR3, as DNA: TGCGCCAGCAGCTTGGGACTAGCGGAGACCTACGAGCAGTACTTC. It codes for CASSLGLAETYEQYF. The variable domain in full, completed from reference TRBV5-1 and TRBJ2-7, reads KAGVTQTPRYLIKTRGQQVTLSCSPISGHRSVSWYQQTPGQGLQFLFEYFSETQRNKGNFPGRFSGRQFSNSRSEMNVSTLELGDSALYLCASSLGLAETYEQYFGPGTRLTVT.

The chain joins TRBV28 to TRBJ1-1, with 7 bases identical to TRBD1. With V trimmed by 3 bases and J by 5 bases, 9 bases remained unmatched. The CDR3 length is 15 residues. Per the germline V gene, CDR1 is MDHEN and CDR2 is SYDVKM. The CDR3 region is CASSFEGAPRTEAFF. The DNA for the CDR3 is TGTGCCAGCAGTTTCGAGGGGGCCCCTAGAACTGAAGCTTTCTTT. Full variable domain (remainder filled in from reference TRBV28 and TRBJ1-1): DVKVTQSSRYLVKRTGEKVFLECVQDMDHENMFWYRQDPGLGLRLIYFSYDVKMKEKGDIPEGYSVSREKKERFSLILESASTNQTSMYLCASSFEGAPRTEAFFGQGTRLTVV.

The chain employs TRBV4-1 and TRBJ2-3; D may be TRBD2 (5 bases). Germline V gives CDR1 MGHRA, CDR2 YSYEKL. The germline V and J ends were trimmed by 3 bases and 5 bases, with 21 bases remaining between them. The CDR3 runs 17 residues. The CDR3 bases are TGCGCCAGCAGCCAGTCCCTGGGCCTAGCTGGGGTAGATACGCAGTATTTT. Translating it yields CASSQSLGLAGVDTQYF.

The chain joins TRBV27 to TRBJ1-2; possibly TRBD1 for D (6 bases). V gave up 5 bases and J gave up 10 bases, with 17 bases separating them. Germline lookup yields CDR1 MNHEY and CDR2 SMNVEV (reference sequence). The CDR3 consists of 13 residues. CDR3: CASSPGDTTVYTF. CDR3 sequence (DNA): TGTGCCAGCAGTCCTGGGGACACCACTGTCTACACCTTC.

In nucleotides, the CDR3 is TGTGCCATCAGTGAGTCTATAGGGGGCACTGAAGCTTTCTTT. Translating gives CAISESIGGTEAFF. V is TRBV10-3 and J is TRBJ1-1, with a tentative D call TRBD1 (6 bases). The CDR3 runs 14 residues. The V end was cut by 0 bases, the J end by 4 bases, with 9 bases between. Looked up from germline, CDR1 is ENHRY and CDR2 is SYGVKD.

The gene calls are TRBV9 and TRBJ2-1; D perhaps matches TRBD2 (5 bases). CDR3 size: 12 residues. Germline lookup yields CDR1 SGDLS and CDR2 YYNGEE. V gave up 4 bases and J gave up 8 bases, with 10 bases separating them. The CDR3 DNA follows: TGTGCCAGCAGCAAGGAGGTTTATGAGCAGTTCTTC. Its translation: CASSKEVYEQFF.

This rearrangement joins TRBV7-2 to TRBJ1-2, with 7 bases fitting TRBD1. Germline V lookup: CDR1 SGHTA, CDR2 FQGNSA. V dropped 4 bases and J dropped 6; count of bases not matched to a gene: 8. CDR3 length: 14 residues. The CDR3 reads CASSSPDRPHGYTF. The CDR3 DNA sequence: TGTGCCAGCAGCTCCCCGGACAGGCCTCATGGCTACACCTTC.

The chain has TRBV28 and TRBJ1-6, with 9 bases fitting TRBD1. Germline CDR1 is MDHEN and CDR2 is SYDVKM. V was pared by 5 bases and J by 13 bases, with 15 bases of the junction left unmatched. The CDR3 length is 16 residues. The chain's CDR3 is CASSTRHGTGSVPLHF. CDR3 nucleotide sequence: TGTGCCAGCAGTACCCGTCACGGGACAGGGTCCGTGCCCCTCCACTTT.

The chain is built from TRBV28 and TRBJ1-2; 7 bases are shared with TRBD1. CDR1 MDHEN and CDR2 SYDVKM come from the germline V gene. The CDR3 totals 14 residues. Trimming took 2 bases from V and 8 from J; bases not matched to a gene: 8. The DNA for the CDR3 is TGTGCCAGCAGTTTAGACAGGGATTTATCAGGCTACACCTTC. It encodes CASSLDRDLSGYTF.

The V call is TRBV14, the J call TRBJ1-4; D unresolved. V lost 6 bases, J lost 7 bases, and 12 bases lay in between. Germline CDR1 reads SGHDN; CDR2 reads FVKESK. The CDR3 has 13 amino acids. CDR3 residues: CASRLQRGEKLFF. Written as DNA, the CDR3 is TGTGCCAGCAGGCTCCAGCGGGGTGAAAAACTGTTTTTT.

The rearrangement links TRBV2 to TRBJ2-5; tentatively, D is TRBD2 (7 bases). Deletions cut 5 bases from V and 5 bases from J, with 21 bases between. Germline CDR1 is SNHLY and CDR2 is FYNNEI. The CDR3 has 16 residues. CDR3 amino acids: CASSSGGGGWLETQYF. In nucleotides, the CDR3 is TGTGCCAGCAGTTCCGGCGGGGGCGGGTGGTTGGAGACCCAGTACTTC.

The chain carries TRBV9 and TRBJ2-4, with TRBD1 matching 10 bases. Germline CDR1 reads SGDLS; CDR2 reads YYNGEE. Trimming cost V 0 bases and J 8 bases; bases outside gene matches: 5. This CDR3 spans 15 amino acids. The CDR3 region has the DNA TGTGCCAGCAGCGTAGGACAGGGGGCTAGGGACATTCAGTACTTC. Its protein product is CASSVGQGARDIQYF.

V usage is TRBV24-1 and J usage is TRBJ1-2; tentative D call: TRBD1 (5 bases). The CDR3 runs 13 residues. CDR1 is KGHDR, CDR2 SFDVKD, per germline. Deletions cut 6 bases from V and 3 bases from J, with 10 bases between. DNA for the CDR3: TGTGCCACCAGTCGGCCGGGGGACTATGGCTACACCTTC. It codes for CATSRPGDYGYTF.

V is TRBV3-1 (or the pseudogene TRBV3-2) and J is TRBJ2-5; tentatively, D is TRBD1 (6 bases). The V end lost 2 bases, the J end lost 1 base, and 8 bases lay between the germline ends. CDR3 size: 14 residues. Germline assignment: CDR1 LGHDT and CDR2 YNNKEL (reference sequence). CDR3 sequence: CASSQTRGQETQYF. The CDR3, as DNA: TGTGCCAGCAGCCAAACCAGGGGCCAAGAGACCCAGTACTTC.

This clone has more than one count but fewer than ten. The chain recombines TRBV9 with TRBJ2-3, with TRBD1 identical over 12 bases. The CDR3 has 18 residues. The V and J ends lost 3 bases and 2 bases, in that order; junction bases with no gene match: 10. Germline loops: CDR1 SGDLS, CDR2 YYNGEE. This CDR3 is CASSGGTGGASHTDTQYF. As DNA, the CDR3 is TGTGCCAGCAGCGGGGGGACAGGGGGCGCGAGCCACACAGATACGCAGTATTTT.

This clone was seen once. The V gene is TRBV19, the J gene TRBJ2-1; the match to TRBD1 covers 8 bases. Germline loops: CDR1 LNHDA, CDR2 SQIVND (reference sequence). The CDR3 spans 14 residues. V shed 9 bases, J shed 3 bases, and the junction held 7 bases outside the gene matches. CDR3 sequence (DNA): TGTGCCAGCCGGGGGACAGGTCTCTACAATGAGCAGTTCTTC. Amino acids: CASRGTGLYNEQFF.

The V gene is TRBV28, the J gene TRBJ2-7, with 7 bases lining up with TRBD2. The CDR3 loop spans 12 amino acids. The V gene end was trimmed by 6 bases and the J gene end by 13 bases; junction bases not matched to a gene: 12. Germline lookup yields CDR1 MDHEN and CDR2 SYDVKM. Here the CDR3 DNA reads TGTGCCAGCAGCGGTCAAAGGGACTACCTCTACTTC. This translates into CASSGQRDYLYF. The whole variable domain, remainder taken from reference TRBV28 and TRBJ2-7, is DVKVTQSSRYLVKRTGEKVFLECVQDMDHENMFWYRQDPGLGLRLIYFSYDVKMKEKGDIPEGYSVSREKKERFSLILESASTNQTSMYLCASSGQRDYLYFGPGTRLTVT.

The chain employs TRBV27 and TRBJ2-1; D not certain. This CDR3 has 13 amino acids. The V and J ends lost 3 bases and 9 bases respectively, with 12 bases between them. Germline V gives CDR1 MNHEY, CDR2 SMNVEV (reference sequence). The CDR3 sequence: CASSFTRFAEQFF. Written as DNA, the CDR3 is TGTGCCAGCAGTTTTACTCGGTTTGCTGAGCAGTTCTTC.

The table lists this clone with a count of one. The DNA of the CDR3 is TGCGCCAGCAGCTTGGCTCCGGGGATCGACGAGCAGTACTTC. It translates to CASSLAPGIDEQYF. This sequence joins TRBV5-1 and TRBJ2-7, with D perhaps TRBD2 (5 bases). In germline, CDR1 is SGHRS, CDR2 YFSETQ. This CDR3 has 14 amino acids. Between the trimmed V and J ends, which lost 0 bases and 5 bases, there was a span of 12 bases.

The CDR3 loop is CSVGASGRDTGELFF. The CDR3 bases are TGCAGCGTTGGGGCTAGCGGGAGAGACACCGGGGAGCTGTTTTTT. V and J are TRBV29-1 and TRBJ2-2; 10 bases are shared with TRBD2. The CDR3 runs 15 residues. The V gene end was trimmed by 4 bases and the J gene end by 3 bases; junction bases not matched to a gene: 5. Germline V gene sequence: CDR1 SQVTM, CDR2 ANQGSEA.

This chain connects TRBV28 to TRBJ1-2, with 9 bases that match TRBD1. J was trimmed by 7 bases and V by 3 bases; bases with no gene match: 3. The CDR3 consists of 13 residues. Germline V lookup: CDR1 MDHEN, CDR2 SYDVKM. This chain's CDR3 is CASSFNRGLGYTF. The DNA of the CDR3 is TGTGCCAGCAGTTTTAACAGGGGGCTTGGCTACACCTTC.